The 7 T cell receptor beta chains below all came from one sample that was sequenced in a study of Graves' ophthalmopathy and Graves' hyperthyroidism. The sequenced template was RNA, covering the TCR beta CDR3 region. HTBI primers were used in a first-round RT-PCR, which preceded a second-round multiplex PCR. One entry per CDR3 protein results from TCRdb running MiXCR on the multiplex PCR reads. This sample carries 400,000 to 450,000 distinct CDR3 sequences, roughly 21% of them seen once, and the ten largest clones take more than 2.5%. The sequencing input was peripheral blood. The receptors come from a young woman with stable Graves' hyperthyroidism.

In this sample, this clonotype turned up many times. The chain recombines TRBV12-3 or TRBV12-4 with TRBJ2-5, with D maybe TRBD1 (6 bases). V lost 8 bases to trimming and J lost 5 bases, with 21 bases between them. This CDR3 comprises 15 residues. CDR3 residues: CASGSWAGDWETQYF. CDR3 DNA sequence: TGTGCCAGCGGAAGTTGGGCAGGGGATTGGGAGACCCAGTACTTC.

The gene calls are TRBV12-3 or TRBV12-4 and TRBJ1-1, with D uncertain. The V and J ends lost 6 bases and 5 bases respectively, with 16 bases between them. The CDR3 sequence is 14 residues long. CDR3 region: CASRNPGLGTEAFF. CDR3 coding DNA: TGTGCCAGCAGAAATCCGGGCCTCGGGACTGAAGCTTTCTTT.

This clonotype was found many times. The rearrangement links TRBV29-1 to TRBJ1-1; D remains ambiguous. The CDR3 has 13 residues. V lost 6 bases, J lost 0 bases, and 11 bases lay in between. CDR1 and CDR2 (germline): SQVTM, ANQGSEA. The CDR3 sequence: CSVSGTMNTEAFF. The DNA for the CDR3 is TGCAGCGTATCAGGAACCATGAACACTGAAGCTTTCTTT.

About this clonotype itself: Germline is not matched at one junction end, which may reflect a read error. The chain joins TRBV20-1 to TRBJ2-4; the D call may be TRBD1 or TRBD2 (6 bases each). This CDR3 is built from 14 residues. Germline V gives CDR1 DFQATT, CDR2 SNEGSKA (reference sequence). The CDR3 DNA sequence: TGCAGTGCCCCTAACAGGGAGGCCAAAAACGTTCAGTACTTC. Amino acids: CSAPNREAKNVQYF.

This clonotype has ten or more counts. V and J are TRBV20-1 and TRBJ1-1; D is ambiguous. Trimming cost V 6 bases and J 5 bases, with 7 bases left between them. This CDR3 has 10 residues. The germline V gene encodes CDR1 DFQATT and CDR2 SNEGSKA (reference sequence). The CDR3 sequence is CSAPWTEAFF. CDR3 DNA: TGCAGTGCCCCATGGACTGAAGCTTTCTTT.

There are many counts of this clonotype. Here the CDR3 reads CASSFQLATLSYEQYF. Here the CDR3 DNA reads TGTGCCAGCAGTTTTCAACTAGCTACACTCTCCTACGAGCAGTACTTC. The chain couples TRBV28 to TRBJ2-7; D is possibly TRBD2 (6 bases). The CDR3 is 16 amino acids. Trimming pared 3 bases from V and 0 bases from J, leaving 15 bases between. Germline V lookup: CDR1 MDHEN, CDR2 SYDVKM.

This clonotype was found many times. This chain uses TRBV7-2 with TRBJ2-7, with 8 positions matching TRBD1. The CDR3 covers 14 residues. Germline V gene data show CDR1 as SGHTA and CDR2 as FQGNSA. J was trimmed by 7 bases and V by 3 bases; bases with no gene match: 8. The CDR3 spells CASSLDRALVEQYF. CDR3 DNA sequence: TGTGCCAGCAGCTTGGACAGGGCGTTAGTGGAGCAGTACTTC.